Reported below is one T cell receptor beta chain. The authors' processing: Reference gene primer amplification gave nucleated cell count estimates. This table comes from immunoSEQ multiplex PCR, and its TCRdb copy is limited to in-frame clones, with some not included. The V and J calls and clone size come from that table; D and trimming were worked out from the DNA. This sample has under 300,000 clones; approximately 82% occur once, and the top ten carry roughly 2%. V gave up 3 bases and J gave up 0 bases, with 10 bases separating them. Germline values: CDR1 MDHEN, CDR2 SYDVKM. This CDR3 is built from 15 residues. This entry belongs to a study of blood T cell repertoires in COVID-19. Background on the study: Acute-phase and convalescent COVID-19 samples originated in the United States, Italy and Spain. Nucleic acid was either cDNA or gDNA, and it came from T cells, B-cell-depleted T cells, or PBMCs.

V and J are TRBV28 and TRBJ2-3, with D tentatively TRBD1 (5 bases). The sample taken for sequencing was peripheral blood. This TCR derives from a man aged 30 to 39 who had recovered from COVID-19. CDR3 bases: TGTGCCAGCAGTTTCGGTGACAGAAGCACAGATACGCAGTATTTT. This encodes CASSFGDRSTDTQYF.